This entry lists 26 T cell receptor beta chains sequenced from one sample in a study of blood T cells in healthy people across ages. A second PCR, run for roughly 7 to 12 cycles, used a sample-barcoded 5' primer plus a J-beta primer mix. From the 5' RACE reads, TCRdb called clonotypes with MiXCR, one entry per CDR3 protein. The sample holds around 990,000 distinct CDR3 sequences, about 25% seen once. The data were also submitted as part of a second study, on T cells of mothers and their children.

Input material: blood. The source is a girl aged 2-15 years in good health.

The gene calls are TRBV20-1 and TRBJ1-1; D uncertain. Trimming took off 5 bases at V and 7 bases at J, with 11 bases between the two ends. The CDR3 totals 11 residues. CDR1 is DFQATT, CDR2 SNEGSKA, per germline (reference sequence). CDR3 residues: CSARRAFEAFF. In DNA, the CDR3 is TGCAGTGCTCGGAGGGCCTTTGAAGCTTTCTTT.

This clonotype has a handful of counts. The chain joins TRBV9 to TRBJ2-2; D remains unclear. Germline-derived CDR1 and CDR2 are SGDLS and YYNGEE. V was shortened by 4 bases and J by 6 bases, with 13 bases between the two germline ends. The CDR3 consists of 14 residues. As DNA, the CDR3 is TGTGCCAGCAGCTCCCTCCTCTCGTCCGGGGAGCTGTTTTTT. Translated: CASSSLLSSGELFF.

The chain couples TRBV9 to TRBJ2-2; 10 bases match TRBD1. There are 14 residues in the CDR3. From germline, CDR1 is SGDLS and CDR2 YYNGEE. The V and J ends lost 3 bases and 7 bases, in that order; junction bases with no gene match: 3. CDR3 sequence: CASSGQGAGGELFF. CDR3 DNA: TGTGCCAGCAGCGGACAGGGGGCGGGCGGGGAGCTGTTTTTT.

This clonotype was seen a few times. The gene calls are TRBV7-2 and TRBJ2-1; 7 positions match TRBD2. This CDR3 contains 15 residues. Germline CDR1 and CDR2: SGHTA and FQGNSA. V lost 3 bases, J lost 6 bases, and 8 bases stayed unmatched. The CDR3 DNA follows: TGTGCCAGCAGCTTCTCTGCGGGGGTAGTCAATGAGCAGTTCTTC. It translates to CASSFSAGVVNEQFF. Using reference TRBV7-2 and TRBJ2-1 for the parts outside the CDR3, the full variable domain is GAGVSQSPSNKVTEKGKDVELRCDPISGHTALYWYRQSLGQGLEFLIYFQGNSAPDKSGLPSDRFSAERTGGSVSTLTIQRTQQEDSAVYLCASSFSAGVVNEQFFGPGTRLTVL.

This clonotype was seen only a few times. The genes are TRBV29-1 and TRBJ1-1; D gene ambiguous. V was shortened by 3 bases and J by 3 bases, with 14 bases between the two germline ends. The CDR3 is 14 amino acids. Germline lookup yields CDR1 SQVTM and CDR2 ANQGSEA. The DNA for the CDR3 is TGCAGCGTTGACTTGCCGGGAACGGACACTGAAGCTTTCTTT. It codes for CSVDLPGTDTEAFF.

The V call is TRBV29-1, the J call TRBJ2-5; D may be TRBD2 (6 bases). Trimming pared 3 bases from V and 3 bases from J, leaving 14 bases between. This CDR3 has 14 residues. The germline gives CDR1 SQVTM, CDR2 ANQGSEA. Here the CDR3 reads CSVDGRGDEETQYF. The CDR3 DNA is TGCAGCGTTGACGGGCGGGGCGACGAAGAGACCCAGTACTTC.

Only a few counts were recorded for this clonotype. The chain combines TRBV20-1 with TRBJ2-3, with D tentatively TRBD2 (7 bases). This CDR3 contains 16 residues. Trimming cost V 3 bases and J 0 bases, with 16 bases left between them. The germline gives CDR1 DFQATT, CDR2 SNEGSKA (reference sequence). The CDR3 here is CSASPRAGASTDTQYF. Written as DNA, the CDR3 is TGCAGTGCTAGCCCTCGGGCGGGGGCCAGCACAGATACGCAGTATTTT.

This chain uses TRBV28 with TRBJ1-5, with 9 bases identical to TRBD1. V dropped 2 bases and J dropped 2; count of bases not matched to a gene: 7. The CDR3 has 17 residues. CDR1 is MDHEN and CDR2 is SYDVKM in the germline V gene. Here the CDR3 reads CASSLPEQGARNQPQHF. The CDR3 bases are TGTGCCAGCAGTTTACCTGAACAGGGGGCGCGCAATCAGCCCCAGCATTTT.

There are a few counts of this clonotype. The rearrangement uses TRBV2 and TRBJ2-2; D possibly corresponds to TRBD1 (5 bases). This CDR3 has 15 amino acids. Between the trimmed V and J ends, which lost 3 bases and 1 base, there was a span of 9 bases. CDR1 is SNHLY, CDR2 FYNNEI, per germline. CDR3 loop: CASSETDLNTGELFF. The DNA for the CDR3 is TGTGCCAGCAGTGAGACAGATTTGAACACCGGGGAGCTGTTTTTT.

CDR3 nucleotide sequence: TGTGCCAGCAGTTTTCTAGGGGTACAAGAGACCCAGTACTTC. It yields the protein CASSFLGVQETQYF. The genes are TRBV12-3 or TRBV12-4 and TRBJ2-5, with D perhaps TRBD1 (5 bases). This CDR3 is 14 amino acids long. Trimming removed 3 bases at V and 2 bases at J, with 10 bases between.

V gene TRBV3-1 combines with J gene TRBJ2-7, with 10 bases fitting TRBD1. Germline V gene lookup returns CDR1 LGHDT and CDR2 YNNKEL (reference sequence). V dropped 1 base and J dropped 2; count of bases not matched to a gene: 8. The CDR3 consists of 17 residues. CDR3 in amino acids: CASSQGLSGQGPYEQYF. CDR3 nucleotides: TGTGCCAGCAGCCAAGGGCTTTCGGGACAGGGGCCCTACGAGCAGTACTTC.

In this sample, this clonotype turned up many times. The rearrangement joins TRBV7-6 to TRBJ2-1; D may be TRBD2 (6 bases). The V end lost 2 bases, the J end lost 7 bases, and 15 bases lay between the germline ends. Germline CDR1 SGHVS, CDR2 FNYEAQ. This CDR3 has 15 residues. CDR3 sequence (DNA): TGTGCCAGCAGCTTACGTCCGGACTACGTTAATGAGCAGTTCTTC. The encoded protein is CASSLRPDYVNEQFF.

This chain's CDR3 is CASSSRGRTQPQHF. CDR3 coding DNA: TGTGCCAGCAGCTCCCGGGGGAGGACTCAGCCCCAGCATTTT. The chain recombines TRBV3-1 with TRBJ1-5; D possibly corresponds to TRBD1 (5 bases). Trimming took 5 bases from V and 6 from J, leaving 14 bases between them. This CDR3 region has 14 residues. The germline gives CDR1 LGHDT, CDR2 YNNKEL (reference sequence). Based on the CDR3 plus reference TRBV3-1 and TRBJ1-5, the full variable domain is DTAVSQTPKYLVTQMGNDKSIKCEQNLGHDTMYWYKQDSKKFLKIMFSYNNKELIINETVPNRFSPKSPDKAHLNLHINSLELGDSAVYFCASSSRGRTQPQHFGDGTRLSIL.

V is TRBV6-2 or TRBV6-3 and J is TRBJ2-5; TRBD1 might be the D (6 bases). The J call may be in error: the DNA end matches TRBJ2-7 better. The V gene's germline CDR1 is MNHEY and CDR2 SVGEGT. The CDR3 is made up of 13 amino acids. CDR3 region: CASSYYGGDEQYF. The CDR3 nucleotides are TGTGCCAGCAGTTACTATGGGGGCGACGAGCAGTACTTC.

The chain carries TRBV25-1 and TRBJ2-3, with D tentatively TRBD1 or TRBD2 (5 bases each). Germline CDR1 and CDR2: MGHDK and SYGVNS. The V gene lost 3 bases and the J gene lost 6 bases, with 19 bases spanning the gap. This CDR3 spans 16 amino acids. The CDR3 loop reads CASSDIDGPWGDTQYF. The CDR3 region has the DNA TGTGCCAGCAGTGATATTGACGGGCCCTGGGGGGATACGCAGTATTTT.

This clonotype appeared a few times. The chain joins TRBV7-9 to TRBJ2-5, with unresolved D. This CDR3 has 12 residues. V was cut by 5 bases and J by 5 bases, with 9 bases left in between. The V gene's germline CDR1 is SEHNR and CDR2 FQNEAQ (reference sequence). The CDR3, as DNA: TGTGCCAGCAGCCCTCTAATGGAGACCCAGTACTTC. The encoded protein is CASSPLMETQYF.

The sample holds a few counts of this clonotype. The rearrangement uses TRBV4-1 and TRBJ2-3; D may match TRBD1 or TRBD2 (5 bases each). The CDR3 is 15 amino acids. Per germline, CDR1 MGHRA and CDR2 YSYEKL. V lost 3 bases to trimming and J lost 6 bases, with 16 bases between them. The CDR3 loop reads CASSHQRGWGDTQYF. The CDR3 DNA reads as TGCGCCAGCAGCCACCAACGCGGCTGGGGGGATACGCAGTATTTT.

Only a few counts were recorded for this clonotype. The gene calls are TRBV10-3 and TRBJ2-4; D gene unclear. V lost 0 bases and J lost 8, with 2 bases in between. Germline CDR1 ENHRY, CDR2 SYGVKD. The CDR3 consists of 11 residues. Here the CDR3 DNA reads TGTGCCATCAGTGAGTCGGACATTCAGTACTTC. This codes for CAISESDIQYF.

The V call is TRBV25-1, the J call TRBJ2-7; perhaps TRBD2 as D (6 bases). CDR3 length: 16 residues. Germline V CDR1 and CDR2: MGHDK, SYGVNS. Trimming pared 2 bases from V and 9 bases from J, leaving 23 bases between. The CDR3 protein is CASSEVGLAAGTVQYF. Here the CDR3 DNA reads TGTGCCAGCAGTGAAGTAGGCCTGGCGGCGGGAACGGTGCAGTACTTC.

As regards this clonotype: One end of the junction fails to match germline, which may point to a read error. The V call is TRBV6-2 or TRBV6-3, the J call TRBJ2-5, with TRBD1 as a possible D gene (5 bases). CDR1 is MNHEY, CDR2 SVGEGT, per germline. This CDR3 comprises 13 residues. DNA for the CDR3: TGTGCCAGCAGTTCCTGGGGCGGAGAGACTCAGTACTTC. Protein sequence: CASSSWGGETQYF.

For this clonotype: Mismatch with germline at one junction end may stem from a read error. V gene TRBV29-1 combines with J gene TRBJ2-1; no firm D call. Germline assignment: CDR1 SQVTM and CDR2 ANQGSEA. This CDR3 spans 14 amino acids. The CDR3 protein is CSVEDDYYYSEQFF. The CDR3 DNA reads as TGCAGCGTTGAAGACGATTACTATTACAGTGAGCAGTTCTTC.

The CDR3 DNA is TGTGCCACCAGTGACGCCAGGGCGCCCTTCACAGATACGCAGTATTTT. Translating gives CATSDARAPFTDTQYF. The chain has TRBV24-1 and TRBJ2-3, with a weak D call TRBD1 (5 bases). The V gene's germline CDR1 is KGHDR and CDR2 SFDVKD. Trimming took 4 bases from V and 2 from J, leaving 15 bases between them. The CDR3 totals 16 residues.

This clonotype turned up a few times. The chain is built from TRBV7-9 and TRBJ2-1; TRBD2 matches 9 bases. Germline values: CDR1 SEHNR, CDR2 FQNEAQ (reference sequence). V shed 3 bases, J shed 0 bases, and the junction held 3 bases outside the gene matches. The CDR3 spans 16 residues. In DNA form, the CDR3 reads TGTGCCAGCAGCTTCCCTAGCGGGATCTCCTACAATGAGCAGTTCTTC. Its protein product is CASSFPSGISYNEQFF.

V and J are TRBV20-1 and TRBJ2-5; 12 bases are shared with TRBD2. This CDR3 has 17 residues. J lost 2 bases, V lost 1 base, and 8 bases had no gene match. Germline CDR1 and CDR2: DFQATT and SNEGSKA (reference sequence). The CDR3 nucleotides are TGCAGTGCTAGAGCGGTGTTTGGACTAGCGGGGCAAGAGACCCAGTACTTC. Translating gives CSARAVFGLAGQETQYF.

The genes are TRBV7-3 and TRBJ2-7, with D perhaps being TRBD1 or TRBD2 (5 bases each). The CDR3 spans 13 residues. The germline V gene has CDR1 SGHTA and CDR2 FQGTGA. Trimming stripped 0 bases from V and 6 bases from J, with 9 bases between. The CDR3 coding sequence is TGTGCCAGCAGCTTAACTTGGGGGTCCGAGCAGTACTTC. This translates into CASSLTWGSEQYF.

In this sample, this clonotype turned up a few times. The CDR3 reads CASSESRSVFQYF. The CDR3 DNA is TGTGCCAGCAGTGAAAGCCGATCTGTCTTTCAGTACTTC. V usage is TRBV2 and J usage is TRBJ2-4; D remains unclear. The V end lost 2 bases, the J end lost 11 bases, and 13 bases lay between the germline ends. Per germline, CDR1 SNHLY and CDR2 FYNNEI. CDR3 length equals 13 residues.